This TCR beta chain originates from a study of T cell responses to AZD1222 COVID-19 vaccine. The study, taken as a whole, reports: Targets within unmutated variant regions were reportedly found for nearly half of spike-specific TCRs. Spike-specific TCR repertoires showed rising breadth and depth after two AZD1222 doses. CD4 TCRs linked to vaccination spanned spike, dominating at 160-218 and 743-854. Among AZD1222 vaccinees, only six or seven were seropositive at baseline.

About this clone itself: What it recognizes is unknown.

The assay was immunoSEQ multiplex PCR, and TCRdb's table has in-frame clones only and misses some. The data contain under 95,000 clones, approximately 88% of them singletons. Germline V gene lookup returns CDR1 KGHSH and CDR2 LQKENI. The ends were cut back, 5 bases at V and 0 bases at J, with 11 bases in the middle. The CDR3 is made up of 14 amino acids. The receptor's source is an adult who received the AZD1222 COVID-19 vaccine. The rearrangement joins TRBV18 to TRBJ2-7; either TRBD1 or TRBD2 may supply D (5 bases each). Sequenced here: peripheral blood, sampled 28 days after the second AZD1222 dose. For the CDR3, the DNA is TGTGCCAGCTCATGGGACCAGGACTCCTACGAGCAGTACTTC. It codes for CASSWDQDSYEQYF.